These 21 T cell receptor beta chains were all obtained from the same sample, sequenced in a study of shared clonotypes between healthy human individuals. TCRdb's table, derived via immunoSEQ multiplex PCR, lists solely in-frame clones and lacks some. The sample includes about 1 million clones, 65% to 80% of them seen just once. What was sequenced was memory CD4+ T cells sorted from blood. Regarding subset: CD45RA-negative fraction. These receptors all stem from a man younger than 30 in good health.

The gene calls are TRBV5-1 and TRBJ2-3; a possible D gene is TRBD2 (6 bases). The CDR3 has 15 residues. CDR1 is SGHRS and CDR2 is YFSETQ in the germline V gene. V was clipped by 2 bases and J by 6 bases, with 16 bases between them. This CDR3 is CASSFRASETDTQYF. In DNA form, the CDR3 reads TGCGCCAGCAGCTTTAGGGCTAGCGAAACCGATACGCAGTATTTT.

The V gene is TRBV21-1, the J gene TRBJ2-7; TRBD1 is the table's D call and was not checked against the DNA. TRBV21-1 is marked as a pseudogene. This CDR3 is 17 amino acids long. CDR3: CASSKDGWAKSSYEQYF. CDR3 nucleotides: TGTGCCAGCAGCAAAGATGGCTGGGCCAAAAGCTCCTACGAGCAGTACTTC.

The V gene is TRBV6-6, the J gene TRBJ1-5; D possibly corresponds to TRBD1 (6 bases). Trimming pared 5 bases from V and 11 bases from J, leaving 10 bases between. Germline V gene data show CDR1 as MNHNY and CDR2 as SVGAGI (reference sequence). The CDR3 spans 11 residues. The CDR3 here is CASSSDRSQHF. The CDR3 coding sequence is TGTGCCAGCAGTAGCGACAGGTCCCAGCATTTT.

The CDR3 DNA reads as TGTGCCTGGAGGTTAGCAGGGAGGGGTCCTGAAGCTTTCTTT. This sequence encodes CAWRLAGRGPEAFF. This chain joins TRBV30 and TRBJ1-1, with D tentatively TRBD1 (5 bases). CDR3 length equals 14 residues. Trimming stripped 3 bases from V and 6 bases from J, with 17 bases between. Looked up from germline, CDR1 is GTSNPN and CDR2 is SVGIG (reference sequence).

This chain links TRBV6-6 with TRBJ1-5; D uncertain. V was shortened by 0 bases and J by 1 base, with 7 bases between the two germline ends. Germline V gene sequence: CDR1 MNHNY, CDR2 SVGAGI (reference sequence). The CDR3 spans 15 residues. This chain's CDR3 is CASSYSPESNQPQHF. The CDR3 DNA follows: TGTGCCAGCAGTTACTCACCTGAGAGCAATCAGCCCCAGCATTTT.

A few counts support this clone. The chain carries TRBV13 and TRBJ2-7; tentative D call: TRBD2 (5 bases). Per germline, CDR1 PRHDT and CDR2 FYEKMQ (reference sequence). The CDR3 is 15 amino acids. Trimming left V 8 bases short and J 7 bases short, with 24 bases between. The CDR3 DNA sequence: TGTGCCAGCTTAAAGAGGTTCTGGATGTCGGGGGAGCAGTACTTC. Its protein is CASLKRFWMSGEQYF.

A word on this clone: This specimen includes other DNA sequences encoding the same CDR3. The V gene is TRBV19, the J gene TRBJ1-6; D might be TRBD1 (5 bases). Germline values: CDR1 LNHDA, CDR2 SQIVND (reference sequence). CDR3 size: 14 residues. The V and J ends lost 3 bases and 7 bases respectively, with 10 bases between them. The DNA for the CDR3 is TGTGCCAGTAGTATCCAGGGAGGGAATTCACCCCTCCACTTT. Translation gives CASSIQGGNSPLHF. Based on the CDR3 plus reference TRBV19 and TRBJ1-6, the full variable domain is DGGITQSPKYLFRKEGQNVTLSCEQNLNHDAMYWYRQDPGQGLRLIYYSQIVNDFQKGDIAEGYSVSREKKESFPLTVTSAQKNPTAFYLCASSIQGGNSPLHFGNGTRLTVT.

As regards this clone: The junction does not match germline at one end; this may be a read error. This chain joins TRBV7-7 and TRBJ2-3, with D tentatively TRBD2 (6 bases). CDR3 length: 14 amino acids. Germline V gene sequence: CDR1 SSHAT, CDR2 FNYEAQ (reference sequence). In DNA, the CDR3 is TGTGCTAGCAGCCCGGGGGTCGCAACAGATACGCAGTATTTT. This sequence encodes CASSPGVATDTQYF.

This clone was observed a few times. The CDR3, as DNA: TGTGCTAGTGGTTTGGCCAGGGCAGGCACCGGGGAGCTGTTTTTT. It yields the protein CASGLARAGTGELFF. The chain employs TRBV12-5 and TRBJ2-2; the D gene is possibly TRBD1 (5 bases). The CDR3 has 15 amino acids. The ends were cut back, 1 base at V and 4 bases at J, with 10 bases in the middle. Germline V gene data show CDR1 as LGHNT and CDR2 as FRNRAP.

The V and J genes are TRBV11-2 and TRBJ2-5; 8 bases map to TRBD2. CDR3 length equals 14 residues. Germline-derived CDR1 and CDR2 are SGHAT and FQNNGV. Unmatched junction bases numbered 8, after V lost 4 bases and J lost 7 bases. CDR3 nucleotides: TGTGCCAGCAGCTCAGCGGGGGCCGGGTGGACCCAGTACTTC. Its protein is CASSSAGAGWTQYF. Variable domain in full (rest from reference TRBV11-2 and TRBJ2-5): EAGVAQSPRYKIIEKRQSVAFWCNPISGHATLYWYQQILGQGPKLLIQFQNNGVVDDSQLPKDRFSAERLKGVDSTLKIQPAKLEDSAVYLCASSSAGAGWTQYFGPGTRLLVL.

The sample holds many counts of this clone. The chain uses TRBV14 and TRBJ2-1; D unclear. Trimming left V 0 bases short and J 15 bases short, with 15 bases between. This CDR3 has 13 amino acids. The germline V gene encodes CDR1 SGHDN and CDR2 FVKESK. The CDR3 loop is CASSQDIAGFRFF. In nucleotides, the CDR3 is TGTGCCAGCAGCCAAGATATAGCTGGGTTTAGGTTCTTC.

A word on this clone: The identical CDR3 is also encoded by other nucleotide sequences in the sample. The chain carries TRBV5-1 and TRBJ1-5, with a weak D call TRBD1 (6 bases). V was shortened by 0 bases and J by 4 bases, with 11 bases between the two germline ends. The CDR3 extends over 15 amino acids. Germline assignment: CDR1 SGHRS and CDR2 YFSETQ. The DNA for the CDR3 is TGCGCCAGCAGCTTGGACGGAGGGGGGAATCAGCCCCAGCATTTT. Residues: CASSLDGGGNQPQHF.

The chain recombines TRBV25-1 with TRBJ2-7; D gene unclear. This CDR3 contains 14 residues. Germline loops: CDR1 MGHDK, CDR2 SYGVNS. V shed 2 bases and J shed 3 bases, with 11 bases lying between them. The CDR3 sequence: CASSEQDLYYEQYF. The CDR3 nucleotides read TGTGCCAGCAGTGAACAGGACCTGTACTACGAGCAGTACTTC.

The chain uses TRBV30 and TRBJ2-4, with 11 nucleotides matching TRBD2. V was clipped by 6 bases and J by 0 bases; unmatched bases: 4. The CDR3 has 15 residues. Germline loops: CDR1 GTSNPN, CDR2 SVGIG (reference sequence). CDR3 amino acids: CACLAGGVAKNIQYF. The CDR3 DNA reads TGTGCCTGCCTAGCGGGGGGCGTAGCCAAAAACATTCAGTACTTC.

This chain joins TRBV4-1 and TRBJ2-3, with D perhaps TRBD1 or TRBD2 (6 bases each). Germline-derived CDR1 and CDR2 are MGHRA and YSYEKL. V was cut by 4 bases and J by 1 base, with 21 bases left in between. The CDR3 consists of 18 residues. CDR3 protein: CASSRGALTGRGTDTQYF. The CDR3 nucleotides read TGCGCCAGCAGCCGGGGGGCGCTGACAGGTAGGGGCACAGATACGCAGTATTTT.

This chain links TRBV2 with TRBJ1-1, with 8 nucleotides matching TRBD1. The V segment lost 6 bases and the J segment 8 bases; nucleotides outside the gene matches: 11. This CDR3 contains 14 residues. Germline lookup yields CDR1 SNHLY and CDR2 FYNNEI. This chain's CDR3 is CASSTNPGGGEAFF. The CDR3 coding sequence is TGTGCCAGCAGCACCAACCCAGGGGGCGGGGAAGCTTTCTTT.

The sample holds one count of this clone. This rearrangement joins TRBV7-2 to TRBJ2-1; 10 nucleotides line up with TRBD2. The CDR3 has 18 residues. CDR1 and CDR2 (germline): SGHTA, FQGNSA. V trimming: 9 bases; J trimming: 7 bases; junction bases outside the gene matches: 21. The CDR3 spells CASKKGHMTSGFWNEQFF. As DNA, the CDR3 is TGTGCCAGTAAAAAGGGCCACATGACTAGCGGGTTTTGGAATGAGCAGTTCTTC.

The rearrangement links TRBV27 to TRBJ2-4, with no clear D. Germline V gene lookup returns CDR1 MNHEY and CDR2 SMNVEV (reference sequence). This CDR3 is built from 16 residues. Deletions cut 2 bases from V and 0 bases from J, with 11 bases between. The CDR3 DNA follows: TGTGCCAGCAGTTTAGATACAGTACTAGCCAAAAACATTCAGTACTTC. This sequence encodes CASSLDTVLAKNIQYF.

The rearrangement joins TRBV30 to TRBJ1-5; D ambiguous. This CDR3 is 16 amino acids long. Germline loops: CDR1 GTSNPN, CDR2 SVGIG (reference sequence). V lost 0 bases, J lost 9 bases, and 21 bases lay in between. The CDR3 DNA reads TGTGCCTGGAGTGTAAAAATACCGGCCGAAGCCGGGCCCCAGCATTTT. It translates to CAWSVKIPAEAGPQHF.

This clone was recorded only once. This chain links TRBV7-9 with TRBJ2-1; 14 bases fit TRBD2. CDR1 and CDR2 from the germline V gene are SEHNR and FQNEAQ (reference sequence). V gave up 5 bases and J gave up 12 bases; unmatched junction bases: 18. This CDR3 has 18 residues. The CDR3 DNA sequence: TGTGCCAGCAGCCCGCCGGGACTAGCGGGGGTTAGGACCCGGGGGCAGTTCTTC. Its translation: CASSPPGLAGVRTRGQFF.

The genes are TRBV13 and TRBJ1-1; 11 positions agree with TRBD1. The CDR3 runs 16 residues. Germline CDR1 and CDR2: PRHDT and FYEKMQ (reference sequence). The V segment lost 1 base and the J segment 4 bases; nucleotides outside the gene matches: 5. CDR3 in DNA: TGTGCCAGCAGCTTAGACCTAGGACAGGGGGCCACTGAAGCTTTCTTT. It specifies CASSLDLGQGATEAFF.